The text below deals with one TCR beta chain. The antigen remains unidentified. This record belongs to a study of cytomegalovirus exposure and HLA in healthy donors. PCR amplification relied on 60 Vbeta primers (plus 13 Jbeta primers). Libraries were prepared by immunoSEQ multiplex PCR; TCRdb keeps only in-frame clonotypes and omits some of them. Of roughly 160,000 clones in the sample, around 83% are singletons; the top ten hold 7.5% to 9.5%. General study findings and limits: The study reported that TCR beta sequences accurately predicted HLA-A and HLA-B alleles in most subjects.

The V segment lost 2 bases and the J segment 9 bases; nucleotides outside the gene matches: 8. From germline, CDR1 is SEHNR and CDR2 FQNEAQ (reference sequence). This CDR3 contains 15 residues. The source is a male donor in good health and CMV-seropositive. This chain links TRBV7-9 with TRBJ2-1, with 9 bases matching TRBD2. Material for sequencing was PBMCs. In DNA, the CDR3 is TGTGCCAGCAGCTTAAGGTCTAGCGGGATTCTTGAGCAGTTCTTC. This codes for CASSLRSSGILEQFF.